This record looks at one T cell receptor beta chain sequence and its context. Its antigen remains unidentified. These data originate in a study of cytomegalovirus exposure and HLA in healthy donors. Germline CDR1 reads LGHNA; CDR2 reads YNFKEQ. J gave up 4 bases and V 1 base, and 10 bases lay outside the gene matches. This CDR3 comprises 17 residues. Findings and caveats of the study: In a later analysis, HLA-C alleles had the fewest associated TCRs, DRB1 alleles the most.

Use of 60 Vbeta and 13 Jbeta primers characterized the PCR. Produced via immunoSEQ multiplex PCR; TCRdb's table is partial and in-frame only. Altogether some 190,000 clones are present, 76% being singletons, with the ten largest covering around 1.6%. The specimen was PBMCs. This chain connects TRBV4-2 to TRBJ2-3, with TRBD2 matching 8 bases. This TCR derives from a man between 18 and 35 years old in good health and CMV-seronegative. DNA for the CDR3: TGTGCCAGCAGCCAAGGTCGGGGGGGCGCGGGGCCAGATACGCAGTATTTT. The encoded protein is CASSQGRGGAGPDTQYF.